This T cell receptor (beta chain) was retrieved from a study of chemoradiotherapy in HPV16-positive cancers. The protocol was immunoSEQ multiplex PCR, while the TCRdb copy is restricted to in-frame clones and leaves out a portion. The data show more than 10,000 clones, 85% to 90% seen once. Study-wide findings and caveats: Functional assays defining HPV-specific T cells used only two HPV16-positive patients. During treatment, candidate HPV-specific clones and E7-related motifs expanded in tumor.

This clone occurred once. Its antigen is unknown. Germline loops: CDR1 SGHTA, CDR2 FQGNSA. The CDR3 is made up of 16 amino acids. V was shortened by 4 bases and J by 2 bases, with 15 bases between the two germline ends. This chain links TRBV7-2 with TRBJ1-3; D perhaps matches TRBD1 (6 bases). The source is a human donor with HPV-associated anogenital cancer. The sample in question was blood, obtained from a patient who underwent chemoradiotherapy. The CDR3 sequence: CASSYLQGRTGNTIYF. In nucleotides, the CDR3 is TGTGCCAGCAGCTACCTACAGGGAAGGACTGGAAACACCATATATTTT.